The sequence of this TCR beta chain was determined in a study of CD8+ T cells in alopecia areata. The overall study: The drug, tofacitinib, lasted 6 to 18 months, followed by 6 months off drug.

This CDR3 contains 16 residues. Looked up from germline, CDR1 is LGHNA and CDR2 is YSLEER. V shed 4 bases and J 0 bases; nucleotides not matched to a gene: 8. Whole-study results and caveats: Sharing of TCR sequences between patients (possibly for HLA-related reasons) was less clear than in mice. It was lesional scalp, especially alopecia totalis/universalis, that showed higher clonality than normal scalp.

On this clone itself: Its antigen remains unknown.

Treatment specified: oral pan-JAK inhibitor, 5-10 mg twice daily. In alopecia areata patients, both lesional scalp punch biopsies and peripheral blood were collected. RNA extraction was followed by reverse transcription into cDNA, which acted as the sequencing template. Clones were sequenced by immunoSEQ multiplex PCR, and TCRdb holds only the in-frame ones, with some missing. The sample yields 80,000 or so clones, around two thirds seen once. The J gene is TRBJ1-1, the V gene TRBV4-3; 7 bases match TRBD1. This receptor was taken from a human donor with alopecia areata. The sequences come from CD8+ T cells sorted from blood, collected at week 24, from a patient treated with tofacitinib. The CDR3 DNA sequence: TGCGCCAGCAGCCCCGGGACAGCAAGTATGAACACTGAAGCTTTCTTT. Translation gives CASSPGTASMNTEAFF.